One sample yielded the 16 T cell receptor beta chains listed below, sequenced in a study of cytomegalovirus exposure and HLA in healthy donors. Primers included in the PCR were 60 Vbeta and 13 Jbeta primers. Only in-frame clones appear in the TCRdb table, and some are missing; sequencing was by immunoSEQ multiplex PCR. The data hold some 130,000 clones, with about 68% observed a single time. The sample taken for sequencing was PBMCs. These receptors were obtained from a human donor in good health.

The V gene is TRBV27, the J gene TRBJ1-1; D possibly corresponds to TRBD1 (6 bases). This CDR3 has 14 amino acids. CDR1 is MNHEY, CDR2 SMNVEV, per germline (reference sequence). Trimming cost V 5 bases and J 3 bases, with 13 bases left between them. CDR3 residues: CASSIFRQDTEAFF. The CDR3 DNA is TGTGCCAGCAGTATCTTCCGACAGGACACTGAAGCTTTCTTT.

The gene calls are TRBV27 and TRBJ2-2, with 10 bases identical to TRBD2. Trimming took 7 bases from V and 6 from J; bases not matched to a gene: 5. This CDR3 contains 14 residues. The germline V gene has CDR1 MNHEY and CDR2 SMNVEV (reference sequence). CDR3 in DNA: TGTGCCAGCAAGCTTAGCGGGAGGTCCGGGGAGCTGTTTTTT. It encodes CASKLSGRSGELFF.

The chain employs TRBV7-2 and TRBJ1-2, with 8 bases lining up with TRBD1. The CDR3 sequence is 13 residues long. V lost 5 bases and J lost 8; bases outside the gene matches: 7. Germline V gene lookup returns CDR1 SGHTA and CDR2 FQGNSA. The CDR3 DNA follows: TGTGCCAGCAGCCTCGAGACAGGGGACGGCTACACCTTC. Translation gives CASSLETGDGYTF.

This clone has just one count. The V call is TRBV28, the J call TRBJ2-7; TRBD2 matches at 11 bases. The length of the CDR3 is 14 residues. The germline CDR1 and CDR2 sequences are MDHEN and SYDVKM. Trimming at V came to 4 bases and at J to 4 bases, leaving 3 bases not matched to a gene. The CDR3, as DNA: TGTGCCAGCAGTTCTGGACTAGCGGGTTACGAGCAGTACTTC. It encodes CASSSGLAGYEQYF.

The chain employs TRBV7-3 and TRBJ2-7; the D gene is possibly TRBD2 (6 bases). This CDR3 is 13 amino acids long. CDR1 is SGHTA and CDR2 is FQGTGA in the germline V gene. V lost 5 bases and J lost 7, with 15 bases in between. CDR3 residues: CASSRASEEEQYF. The DNA of the CDR3 is TGTGCCAGCAGCCGAGCTAGCGAGGAGGAGCAGTACTTC.

The chain couples TRBV18 to TRBJ1-4, with unresolved D. Trimming removed 0 bases at V and 8 bases at J, with 10 bases between. The CDR3 sequence is 14 residues long. CDR1 is KGHSH, CDR2 LQKENI, per germline. CDR3 protein: CASSPPSGPEKLFF. The CDR3 nucleotides read TGTGCCAGCTCACCACCGAGCGGGCCAGAAAAACTGTTTTTT.

The rearrangement uses TRBV2 and TRBJ2-1; TRBD2 agrees at 9 bases. The CDR3 is made up of 17 amino acids. The germline gives CDR1 SNHLY, CDR2 FYNNEI. Trimming cost V 6 bases and J 8 bases; bases outside gene matches: 17. The CDR3 DNA follows: TGTGCCAGCAGCCCGAGGCGGTCTAGCGGGAAGCCCCATGAGCAGTTCTTC. Residues: CASSPRRSSGKPHEQFF.

This clone has only a few counts. This chain joins TRBV28 and TRBJ2-7; TRBD2 might be the D (6 bases). Germline V gene lookup returns CDR1 MDHEN and CDR2 SYDVKM. The V end lost 3 bases, the J end lost 6 bases, and 12 bases lay between the germline ends. CDR3 size: 13 residues. The CDR3 nucleotides read TGTGCCAGCAGTTTTAGGGCGGGGCGCGAGCAGTACTTC. This encodes CASSFRAGREQYF.

Regarding this clone: A junction boundary mismatches the germline segment, possibly from a read error. The rearrangement uses TRBV5-1 and TRBJ2-3; D gene uncertain. The CDR3 totals 14 residues. Germline lookup yields CDR1 SGHRS and CDR2 YFSETQ. The CDR3 DNA reads as TGCGCCAGCGGCTTGATGCGGAGCACAGATACGCAGTATTTT. It encodes CASGLMRSTDTQYF.

J is TRBJ1-4 and V is TRBV19; 11 bases agree with TRBD1. This CDR3 is built from 14 residues. J gave up 7 bases and V 4 bases, and 2 bases lay outside the gene matches. Germline V gene sequence: CDR1 LNHDA, CDR2 SQIVND (reference sequence). CDR3 in amino acids: CASSRDRGSEKLFF. CDR3 in DNA: TGTGCCAGTAGTAGGGACAGGGGGAGTGAAAAACTGTTTTTT.

The J gene is TRBJ2-5, the V gene TRBV5-6; D is undetermined. V was shortened by 4 bases and J by 3 bases, with 4 bases between the two germline ends. The germline V gene encodes CDR1 SGHDT and CDR2 YYEEEE. The CDR3 has 11 amino acids. The CDR3 region has the DNA TGTGCCAGCAGCGTCAAAGAGACCCAGTACTTC. This sequence encodes CASSVKETQYF.

This chain connects TRBV7-9 to TRBJ2-7; maybe TRBD2 (5 bases). V gave up 1 base and J gave up 2 bases, with 12 bases separating them. Germline V gives CDR1 SEHNR, CDR2 FQNEAQ (reference sequence). CDR3 size: 15 residues. CDR3 loop: CASSLVKGVAYEQYF. The CDR3 DNA follows: TGTGCCAGCAGCTTAGTTAAGGGAGTCGCCTACGAGCAGTACTTC.

This clone was counted a few times. The chain's CDR3 is CASRLLAGYGEQFF. DNA of the CDR3: TGCGCCAGCAGACTTCTAGCGGGATACGGTGAGCAGTTCTTC. This chain joins TRBV4-1 and TRBJ2-1, with TRBD2 matching over 9 bases. Unmatched junction bases numbered 9, after V lost 6 bases and J lost 9 bases. The CDR3 has 14 amino acids. The germline gives CDR1 MGHRA, CDR2 YSYEKL.

This clone was recorded only once. The chain recombines TRBV4-1 with TRBJ2-2, with TRBD2 identical over 8 bases. Germline CDR1 MGHRA, CDR2 YSYEKL. The CDR3 totals 17 residues. The V gene end was trimmed by 6 bases and the J gene end by 0 bases; junction bases not matched to a gene: 9. CDR3 residues: CASRSLAGSANTGELFF. CDR3 sequence (DNA): TGCGCCAGCAGAAGCCTAGCGGGTAGCGCGAACACCGGGGAGCTGTTTTTT.

The rearrangement joins TRBV19 to TRBJ2-2, with TRBD2 matching 12 bases. Germline CDR1 LNHDA, CDR2 SQIVND (reference sequence). The V gene end was trimmed by 7 bases and the J gene end by 4 bases; junction bases not matched to a gene: 4. CDR3 length: 15 residues. This CDR3 reads CASKATSGSTGELFF. In DNA form, the CDR3 reads TGTGCCAGTAAGGCGACTAGCGGGAGCACCGGGGAGCTGTTTTTT.

CDR3 amino acids: CASSELGGRPNEQFF. CDR3 coding DNA: TGCGCCAGCAGTGAGTTAGGCGGGAGGCCCAATGAGCAGTTCTTC. The V gene is TRBV10-1, the J gene TRBJ2-1, with 8 bases that match TRBD2. The junction had 5 bases not matched to a gene; V was cut back by 1 base and J by 6 bases. CDR1 and CDR2 from the germline V gene are WNHNN and SYGVQD (reference sequence). There are 15 residues in the CDR3.